This TCR beta chain was retrieved from a study of shared clonotypes between healthy human individuals. Study as a whole: Three plates each covered CD4 naive and memory; CD8 naive two, CD8 memory one.

Broader study findings: Measured sharing among donors was expected to vary with sequencing depth. A handful of donors had approximately 4.6% of their naive CD4 clonotypes in common.

As for this clone: Its antigen is as yet unknown.

Here immunoSEQ multiplex PCR was the method, and the copy in TCRdb shows in-frame clones only, minus some. The table lists approximately 1.1 million clones, around three quarters of them singletons. The ends were cut back, 8 bases at V and 2 bases at J, with 5 bases in the middle. The CDR3 has 11 residues. In germline, CDR1 is SGHTA, CDR2 FQGNSA. The V call is TRBV7-2, the J call TRBJ2-3; no clear D gene. This receptor was taken from a man in his late teens or twenties in good health. Some clones in this sample may be carry-over from other donors' samples. Sequencing input: memory CD4+ T cells from PBMCs. Subset meaning: CD45RA-negative fraction. CDR3 protein: CASATTDTQYF. CDR3 sequence (DNA): TGTGCCAGCGCTACCACAGATACGCAGTATTTT.